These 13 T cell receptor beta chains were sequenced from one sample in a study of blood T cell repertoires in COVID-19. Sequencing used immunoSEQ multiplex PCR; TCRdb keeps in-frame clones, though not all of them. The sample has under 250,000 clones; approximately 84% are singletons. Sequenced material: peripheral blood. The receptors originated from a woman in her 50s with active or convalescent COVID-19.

The CDR3 loop reads CASSYPVASLSYGYTF. The DNA for the CDR3 is TGTGCCAGCAGTTACCCAGTGGCCTCATTAAGCTATGGCTACACCTTC. This sequence joins TRBV6-6 and TRBJ1-2; D uncertain. Per the germline V gene, CDR1 is MNHNY and CDR2 is SVGAGI (reference sequence). This CDR3 has 16 residues. V was trimmed by 2 bases and J by 4 bases, leaving 17 bases between them.

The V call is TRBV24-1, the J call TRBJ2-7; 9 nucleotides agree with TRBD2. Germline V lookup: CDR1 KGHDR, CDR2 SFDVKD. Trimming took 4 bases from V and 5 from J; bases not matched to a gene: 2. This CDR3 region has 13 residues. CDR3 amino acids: CATSDLAGDEQYF. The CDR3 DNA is TGTGCCACCAGTGACTTAGCGGGAGACGAGCAGTACTTC.

CDR3 bases: TGTGCCAGCAGCGCGTTGGGGGGCGGGGGCTCCTACAATGAGCAGTTCTTC. It specifies CASSALGGGGSYNEQFF. This chain uses TRBV2 with TRBJ2-1; TRBD2 might be the D (7 bases). Germline assignment: CDR1 SNHLY and CDR2 FYNNEI. V gave up 6 bases and J gave up 0 bases, with 18 bases separating them. CDR3 size: 17 residues.

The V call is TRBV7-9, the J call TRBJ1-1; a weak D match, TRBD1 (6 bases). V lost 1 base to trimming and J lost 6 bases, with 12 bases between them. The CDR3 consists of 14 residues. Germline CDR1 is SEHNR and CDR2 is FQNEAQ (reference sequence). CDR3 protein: CASSLEGGNAEAFF. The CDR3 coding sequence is TGTGCCAGCAGCTTAGAAGGGGGAAATGCTGAAGCTTTCTTT.

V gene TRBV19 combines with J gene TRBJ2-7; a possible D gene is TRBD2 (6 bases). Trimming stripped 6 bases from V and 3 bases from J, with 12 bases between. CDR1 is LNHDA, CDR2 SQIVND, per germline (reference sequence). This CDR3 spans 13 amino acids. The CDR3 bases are TGTGCCAGTAGCCGGGACTCAAACTACGAGCAGTACTTC. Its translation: CASSRDSNYEQYF.

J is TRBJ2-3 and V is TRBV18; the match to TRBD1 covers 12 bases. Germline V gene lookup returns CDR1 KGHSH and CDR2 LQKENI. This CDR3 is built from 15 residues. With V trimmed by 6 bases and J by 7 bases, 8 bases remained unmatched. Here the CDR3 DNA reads TGTGCCAGCTCCCCGGGACAGGGGGCGTTGTATACGCAGTATTTT. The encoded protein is CASSPGQGALYTQYF.

CDR3: CASSTGAGDYGYTF. The CDR3 DNA sequence: TGCGCCAGCAGCACCGGGGCAGGGGACTATGGCTACACCTTC. The V and J genes are TRBV5-1 and TRBJ1-2; a weak D match, TRBD1 (6 bases). Germline V CDR1 and CDR2: SGHRS, YFSETQ. The CDR3 spans 14 residues. V was trimmed by 4 bases and J by 3 bases, leaving 13 bases between them.

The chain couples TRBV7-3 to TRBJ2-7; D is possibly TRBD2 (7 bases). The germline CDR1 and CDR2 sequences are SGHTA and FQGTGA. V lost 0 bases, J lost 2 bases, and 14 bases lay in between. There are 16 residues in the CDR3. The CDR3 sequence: CASSLTFAGAAYEQYF. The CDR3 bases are TGTGCCAGCAGCTTAACTTTCGCGGGGGCGGCCTACGAGCAGTACTTC.

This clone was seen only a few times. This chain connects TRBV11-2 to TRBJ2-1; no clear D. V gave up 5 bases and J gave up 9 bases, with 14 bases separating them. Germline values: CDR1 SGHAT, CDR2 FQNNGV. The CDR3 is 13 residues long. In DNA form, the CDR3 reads TGTGCCAGCAGCATCGTCTCAGGCCTTGAGCAGTTCTTC. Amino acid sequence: CASSIVSGLEQFF.

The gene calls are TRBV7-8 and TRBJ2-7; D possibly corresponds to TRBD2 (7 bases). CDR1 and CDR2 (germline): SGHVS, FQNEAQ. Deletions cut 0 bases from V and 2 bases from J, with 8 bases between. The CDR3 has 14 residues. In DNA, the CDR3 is TGTGCCAGCAGCTTAGCGGGGGGGCCCTACGAGCAGTACGTC. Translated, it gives CASSLAGGPYEQYV.

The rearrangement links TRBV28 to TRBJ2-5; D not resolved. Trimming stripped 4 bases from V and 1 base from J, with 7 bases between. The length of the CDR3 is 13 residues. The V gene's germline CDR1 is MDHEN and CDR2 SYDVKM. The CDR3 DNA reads TGTGCCAGCAGTTCCGGTCCCCAAGAGACCCAGTACTTC. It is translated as CASSSGPQETQYF. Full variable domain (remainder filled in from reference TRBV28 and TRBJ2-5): DVKVTQSSRYLVKRTGEKVFLECVQDMDHENMFWYRQDPGLGLRLIYFSYDVKMKEKGDIPEGYSVSREKKERFSLILESASTNQTSMYLCASSSGPQETQYFGPGTRLLVL.

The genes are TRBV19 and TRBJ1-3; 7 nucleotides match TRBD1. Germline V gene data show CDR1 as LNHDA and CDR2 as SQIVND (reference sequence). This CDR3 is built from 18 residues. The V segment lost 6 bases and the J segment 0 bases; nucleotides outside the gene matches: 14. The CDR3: CASRPSTGQILSGNTIYF. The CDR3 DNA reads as TGTGCCAGTAGACCGTCCACGGGACAGATTCTCTCTGGAAACACCATATATTTT.

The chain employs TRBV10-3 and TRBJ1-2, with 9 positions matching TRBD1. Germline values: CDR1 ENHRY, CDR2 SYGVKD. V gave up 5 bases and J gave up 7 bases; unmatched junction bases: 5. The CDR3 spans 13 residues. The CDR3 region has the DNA TGTGCCATCAGTCGACAGGGGGACGGTGGCTACACCTTC. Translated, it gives CAISRQGDGGYTF.